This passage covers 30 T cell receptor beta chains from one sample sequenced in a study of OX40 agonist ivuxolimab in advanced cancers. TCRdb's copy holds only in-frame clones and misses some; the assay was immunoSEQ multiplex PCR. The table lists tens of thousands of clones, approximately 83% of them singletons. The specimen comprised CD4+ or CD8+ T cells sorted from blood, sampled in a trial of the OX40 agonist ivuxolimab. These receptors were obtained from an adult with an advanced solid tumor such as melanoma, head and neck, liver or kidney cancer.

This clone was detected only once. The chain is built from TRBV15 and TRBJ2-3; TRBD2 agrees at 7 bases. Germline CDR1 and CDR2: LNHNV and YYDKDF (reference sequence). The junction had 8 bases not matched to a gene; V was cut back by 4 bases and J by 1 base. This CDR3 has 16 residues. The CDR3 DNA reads TGTGCCACCAGCAAATTAGCGGGTGCGGGCACAGATACGCAGTATTTT. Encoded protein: CATSKLAGAGTDTQYF.

CDR3 region: CASIDDAGKYSNQPQHF. CDR3 nucleotide sequence: TGTGCCAGCATCGATGACGCGGGGAAGTATAGCAATCAGCCCCAGCATTTT. This rearrangement joins TRBV28 to TRBJ1-5; no firm D call. Trimming left V 7 bases short and J 0 bases short, with 19 bases between. Per germline, CDR1 MDHEN and CDR2 SYDVKM. The CDR3 loop spans 17 amino acids.

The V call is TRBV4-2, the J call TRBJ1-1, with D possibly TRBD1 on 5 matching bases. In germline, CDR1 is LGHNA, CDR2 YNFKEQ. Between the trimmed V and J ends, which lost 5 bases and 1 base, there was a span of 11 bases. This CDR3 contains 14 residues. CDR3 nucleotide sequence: TGTGCCAGCAGCTCGAATAGGGGGAACACTGAAGCTTTCTTT. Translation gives CASSSNRGNTEAFF.

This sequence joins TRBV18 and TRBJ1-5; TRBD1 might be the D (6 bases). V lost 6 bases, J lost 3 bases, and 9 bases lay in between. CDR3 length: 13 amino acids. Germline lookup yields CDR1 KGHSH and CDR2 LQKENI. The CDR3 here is CASSDSFNQPQHF. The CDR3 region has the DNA TGTGCCAGCTCGGACAGTTTCAATCAGCCCCAGCATTTT.

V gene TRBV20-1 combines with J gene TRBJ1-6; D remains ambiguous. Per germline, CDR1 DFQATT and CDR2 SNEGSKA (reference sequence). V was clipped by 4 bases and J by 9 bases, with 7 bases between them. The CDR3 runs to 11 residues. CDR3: CSAMRSSPLHF. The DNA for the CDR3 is TGCAGTGCTATGAGGAGTTCACCCCTCCACTTT.

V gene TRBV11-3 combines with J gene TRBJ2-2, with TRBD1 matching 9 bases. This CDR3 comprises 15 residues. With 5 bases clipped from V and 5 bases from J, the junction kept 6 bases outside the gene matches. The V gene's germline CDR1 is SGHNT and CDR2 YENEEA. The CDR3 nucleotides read TGTGCCAGCAGCCGACAGGGGGTCGGTACCGGGGAGCTGTTTTTT. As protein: CASSRQGVGTGELFF.

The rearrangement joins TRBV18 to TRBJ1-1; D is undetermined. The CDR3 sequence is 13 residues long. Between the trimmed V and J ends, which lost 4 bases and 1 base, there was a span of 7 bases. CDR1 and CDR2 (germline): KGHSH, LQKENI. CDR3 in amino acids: CASSLTANTEAFF. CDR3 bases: TGTGCCAGCTCACTTACAGCGAACACTGAAGCTTTCTTT.

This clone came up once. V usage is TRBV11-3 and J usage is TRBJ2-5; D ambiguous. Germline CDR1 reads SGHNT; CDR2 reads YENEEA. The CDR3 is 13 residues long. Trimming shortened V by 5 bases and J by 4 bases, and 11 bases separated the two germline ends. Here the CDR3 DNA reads TGTGCCAGCAGCCCGTACGGTGTAGAGACCCAGTACTTC. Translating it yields CASSPYGVETQYF.

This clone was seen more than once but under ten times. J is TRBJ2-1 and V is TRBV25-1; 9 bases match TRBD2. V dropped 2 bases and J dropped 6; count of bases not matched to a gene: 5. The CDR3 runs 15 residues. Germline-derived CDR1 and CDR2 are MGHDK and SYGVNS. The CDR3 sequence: CASSEDSSGINEQFF. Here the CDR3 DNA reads TGTGCCAGCAGTGAAGACTCTAGCGGGATCAATGAGCAGTTCTTC.

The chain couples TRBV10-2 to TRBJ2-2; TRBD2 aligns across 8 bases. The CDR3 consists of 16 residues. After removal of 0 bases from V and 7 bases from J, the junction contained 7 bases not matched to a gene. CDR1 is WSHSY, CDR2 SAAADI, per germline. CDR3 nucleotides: TGCGCCAGCAGTGAGTCTAAGGGACTAGGCGGCGGGGAGCTGTTTTTT. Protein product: CASSESKGLGGGELFF.

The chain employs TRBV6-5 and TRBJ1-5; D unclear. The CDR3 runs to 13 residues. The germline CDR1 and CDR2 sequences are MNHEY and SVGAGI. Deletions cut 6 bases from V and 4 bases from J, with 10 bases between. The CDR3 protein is CASSPYINQPQHF. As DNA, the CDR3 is TGTGCCAGCAGCCCATACATTAATCAGCCCCAGCATTTT.

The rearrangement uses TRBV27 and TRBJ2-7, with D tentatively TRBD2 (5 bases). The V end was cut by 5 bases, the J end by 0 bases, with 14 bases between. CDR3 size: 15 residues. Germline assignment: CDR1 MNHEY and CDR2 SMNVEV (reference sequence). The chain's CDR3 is CASSHEADSSYEQYF. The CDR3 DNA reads TGTGCCAGCAGTCACGAAGCGGATAGCTCCTACGAGCAGTACTTC.

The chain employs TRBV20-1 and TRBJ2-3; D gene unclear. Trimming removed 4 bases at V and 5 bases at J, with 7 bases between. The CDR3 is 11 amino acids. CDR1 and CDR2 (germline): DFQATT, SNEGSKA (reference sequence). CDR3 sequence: CSANPLDTQYF. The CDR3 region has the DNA TGCAGTGCTAATCCCCTAGATACGCAGTATTTT.

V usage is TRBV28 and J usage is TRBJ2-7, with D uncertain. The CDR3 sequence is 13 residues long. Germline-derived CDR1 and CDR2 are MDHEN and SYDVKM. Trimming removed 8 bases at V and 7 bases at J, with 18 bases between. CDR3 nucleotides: TGTGCCAGCCAGAGGTCGGCCCCGATGGAGCAGTACTTC. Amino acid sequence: CASQRSAPMEQYF.

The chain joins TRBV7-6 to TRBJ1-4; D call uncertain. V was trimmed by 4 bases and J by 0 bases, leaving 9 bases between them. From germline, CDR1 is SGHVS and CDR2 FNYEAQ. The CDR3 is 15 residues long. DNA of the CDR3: TGTGCCAGCAGCTCCTCCGGGACAACTAATGAAAAACTGTTTTTT. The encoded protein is CASSSSGTTNEKLFF. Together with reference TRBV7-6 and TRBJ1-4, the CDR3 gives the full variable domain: GAGVSQSPRYKVTKRGQDVALRCDPISGHVSLYWYRQALGQGPEFLTYFNYEAQQDKSGLPNDRFSAERPEGSISTLTIQRTEQRDSAMYRCASSSSGTTNEKLFFGSGTQLSVL.

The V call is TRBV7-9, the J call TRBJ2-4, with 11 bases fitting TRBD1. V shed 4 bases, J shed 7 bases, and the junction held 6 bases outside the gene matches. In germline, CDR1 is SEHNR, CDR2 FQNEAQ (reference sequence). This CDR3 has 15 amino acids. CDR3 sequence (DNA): TGTGCCAGCAGCTCGGGACAGGGGGTTTGGAACATTCAGTACTTC. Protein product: CASSSGQGVWNIQYF.

CDR3 nucleotide sequence: TGCAGTGCTAGAGACTTTGAGCAGTACTTC. Residues: CSARDFEQYF. The chain carries TRBV20-1 and TRBJ2-7; no clear D. V dropped 0 bases and J dropped 7 bases, with 4 bases sitting between them. Germline-derived CDR1 and CDR2 are DFQATT and SNEGSKA (reference sequence). The CDR3 contains 10 residues.

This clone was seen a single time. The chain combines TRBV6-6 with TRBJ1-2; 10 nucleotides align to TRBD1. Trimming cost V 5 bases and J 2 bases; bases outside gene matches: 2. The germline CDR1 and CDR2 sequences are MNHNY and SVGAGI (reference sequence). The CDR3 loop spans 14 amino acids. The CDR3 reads CASSDRGLNYGYTF. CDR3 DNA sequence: TGTGCCAGCAGTGACAGGGGGCTGAACTATGGCTACACCTTC.

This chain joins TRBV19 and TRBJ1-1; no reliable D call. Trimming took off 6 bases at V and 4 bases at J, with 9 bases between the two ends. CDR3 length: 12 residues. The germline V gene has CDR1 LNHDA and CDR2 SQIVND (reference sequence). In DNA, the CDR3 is TGTGCCAGTAGCCCTTCGGGCACTGAAGCTTTCTTT. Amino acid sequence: CASSPSGTEAFF.

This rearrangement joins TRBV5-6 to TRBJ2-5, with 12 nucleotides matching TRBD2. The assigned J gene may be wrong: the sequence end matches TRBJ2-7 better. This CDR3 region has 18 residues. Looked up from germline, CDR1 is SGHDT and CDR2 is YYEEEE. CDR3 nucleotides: TGTGCCAGCAGCTTGATCTCCACTAGCGGGAGGACGATATACGAGCAGTACTTC. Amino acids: CASSLISTSGRTIYEQYF.

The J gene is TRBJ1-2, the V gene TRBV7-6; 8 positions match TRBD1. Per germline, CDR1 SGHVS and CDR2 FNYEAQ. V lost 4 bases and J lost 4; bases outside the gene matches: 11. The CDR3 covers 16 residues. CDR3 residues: CASSSRAGGDTYGYTF. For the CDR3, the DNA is TGTGCCAGCAGCTCTAGGGCAGGGGGCGATACCTATGGCTACACCTTC.

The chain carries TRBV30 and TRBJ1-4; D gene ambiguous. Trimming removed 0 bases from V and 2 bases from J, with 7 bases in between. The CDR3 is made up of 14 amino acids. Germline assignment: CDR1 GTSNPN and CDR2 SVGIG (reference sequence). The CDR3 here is CAWSVGGTNEKLFF. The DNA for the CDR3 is TGTGCCTGGAGTGTAGGCGGGACTAATGAAAAACTGTTTTTT.

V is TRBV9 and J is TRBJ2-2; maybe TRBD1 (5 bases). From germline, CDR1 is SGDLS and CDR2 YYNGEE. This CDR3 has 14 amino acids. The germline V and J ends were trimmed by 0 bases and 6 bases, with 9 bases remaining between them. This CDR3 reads CASSVGGSSGELFF. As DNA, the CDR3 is TGTGCCAGCAGCGTAGGGGGCAGCTCCGGGGAGCTGTTTTTT.

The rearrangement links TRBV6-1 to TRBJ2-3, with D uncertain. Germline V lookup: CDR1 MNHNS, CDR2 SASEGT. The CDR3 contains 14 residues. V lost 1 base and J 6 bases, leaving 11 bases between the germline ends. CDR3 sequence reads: CASSEGGPNDTQYF. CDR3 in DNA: TGTGCCAGCAGTGAAGGCGGCCCGAATGATACGCAGTATTTT.

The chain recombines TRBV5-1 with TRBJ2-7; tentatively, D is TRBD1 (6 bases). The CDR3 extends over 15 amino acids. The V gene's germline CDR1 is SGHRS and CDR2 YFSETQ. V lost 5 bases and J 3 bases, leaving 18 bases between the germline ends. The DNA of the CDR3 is TGCGCCAGCAGTTCGGACCAGGGGTTCCTCTACGAGCAGTACTTC. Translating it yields CASSSDQGFLYEQYF.

The CDR3 loop is CASSAGQGAGQPQHF. The CDR3 region has the DNA TGTGCCAGCAGTGCGGGACAGGGGGCGGGTCAGCCCCAGCATTTT. V is TRBV2 and J is TRBJ1-5; 12 positions agree with TRBD1. Trimming at V came to 4 bases and at J to 6 bases, leaving 4 bases not matched to a gene. CDR1 SNHLY and CDR2 FYNNEI come from the germline V gene. The CDR3 is 15 residues long.

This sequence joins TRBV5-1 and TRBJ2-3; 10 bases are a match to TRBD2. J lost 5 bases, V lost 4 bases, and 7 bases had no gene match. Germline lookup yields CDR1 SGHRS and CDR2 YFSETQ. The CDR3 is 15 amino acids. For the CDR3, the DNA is TGCGCCAGCAGCACCGGGGTAGCGGGAGGAGATACGCAGTATTTT. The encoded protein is CASSTGVAGGDTQYF.

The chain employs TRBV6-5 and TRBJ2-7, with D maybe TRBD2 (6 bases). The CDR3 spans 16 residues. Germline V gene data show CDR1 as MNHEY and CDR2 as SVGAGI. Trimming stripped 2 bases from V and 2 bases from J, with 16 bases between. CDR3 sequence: CASSYTGQAGPYEQYF. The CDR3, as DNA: TGTGCCAGCAGTTACACCGGGCAGGCGGGACCCTACGAGCAGTACTTC.

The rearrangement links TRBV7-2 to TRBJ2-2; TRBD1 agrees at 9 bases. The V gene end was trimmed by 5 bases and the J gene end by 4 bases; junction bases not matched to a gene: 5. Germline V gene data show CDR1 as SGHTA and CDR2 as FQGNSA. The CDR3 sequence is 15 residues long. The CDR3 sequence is CASSTGQGGTGELFF. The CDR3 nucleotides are TGTGCCAGCAGCACGGGACAGGGAGGCACCGGGGAGCTGTTTTTT.

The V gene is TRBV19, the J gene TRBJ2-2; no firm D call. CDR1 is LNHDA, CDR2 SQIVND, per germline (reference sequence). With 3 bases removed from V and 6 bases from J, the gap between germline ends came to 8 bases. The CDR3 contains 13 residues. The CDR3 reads CASSISGPGELFF. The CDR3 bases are TGTGCCAGTAGTATCTCCGGCCCCGGGGAGCTGTTTTTT.